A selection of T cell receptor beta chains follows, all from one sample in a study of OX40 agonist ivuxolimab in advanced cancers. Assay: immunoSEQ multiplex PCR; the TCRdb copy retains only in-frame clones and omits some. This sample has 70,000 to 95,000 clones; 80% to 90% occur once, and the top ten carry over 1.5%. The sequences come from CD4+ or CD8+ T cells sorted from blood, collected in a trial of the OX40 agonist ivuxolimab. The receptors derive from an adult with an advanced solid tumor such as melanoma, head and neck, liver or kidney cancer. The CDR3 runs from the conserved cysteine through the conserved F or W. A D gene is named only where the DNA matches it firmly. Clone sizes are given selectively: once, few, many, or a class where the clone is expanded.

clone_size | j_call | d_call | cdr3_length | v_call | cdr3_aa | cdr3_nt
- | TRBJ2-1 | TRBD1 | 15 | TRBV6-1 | CASSSRDRGYDEQFF | TGTGCCAGCAGTAGCCGGGACAGGGGGTATGATGAGCAGTTCTTC
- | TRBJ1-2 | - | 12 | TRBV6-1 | CASTDLAGGYTF | TGTGCCAGCACCGACCTGGCGGGGGGCTACACCTTC
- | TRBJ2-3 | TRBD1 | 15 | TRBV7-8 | CASSSRDRGLNTQYF | TGTGCCAGCAGCTCGAGGGACAGGGGTCTTAATACGCAGTATTTT
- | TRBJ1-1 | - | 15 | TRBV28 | CASRSARGSSTEAFF | TGTGCCAGCAGGTCGGCGAGGGGTTCGAGCACTGAAGCTTTCTTT
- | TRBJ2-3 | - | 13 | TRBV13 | CASSLERTDTQYF | TGTGCCAGCAGCTTAGAGCGCACAGATACGCAGTATTTT
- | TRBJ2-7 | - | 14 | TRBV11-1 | CASSLGTGSYEQYF | TGTGCCAGCAGCCTCGGGACTGGCTCCTACGAGCAGTACTTC
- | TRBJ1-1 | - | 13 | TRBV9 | CASSVGQPTEAFF | TGTGCCAGCAGCGTAGGACAGCCCACTGAAGCTTTCTTT
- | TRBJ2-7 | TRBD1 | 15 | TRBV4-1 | CASSPTGGTAYEQYF | TGCGCCAGCAGCCCAACAGGGGGGACGGCCTACGAGCAGTACTTC
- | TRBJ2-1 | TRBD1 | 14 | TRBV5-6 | CASSPRQGVYEQFF | TGTGCCAGCAGCCCCCGACAGGGGGTCTATGAGCAGTTCTTC
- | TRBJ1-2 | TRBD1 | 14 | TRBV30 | CAWKLGTGGLGYTF | TGTGCCTGGAAGCTCGGGACAGGGGGTTTGGGCTACACCTTC
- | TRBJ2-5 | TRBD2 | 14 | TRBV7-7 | CASSLKREEETQYF | TGTGCCAGCAGCTTGAAGCGGGAGGAAGAGACCCAGTACTTC
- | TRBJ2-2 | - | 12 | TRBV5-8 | CASSFTAGELFF | TGTGCCAGCAGCTTTACGGCCGGGGAGCTGTTTTTT
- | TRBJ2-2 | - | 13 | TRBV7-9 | CASSRQVAGELFF | TGTGCCAGCAGCCGACAGGTAGCCGGGGAGCTGTTTTTT
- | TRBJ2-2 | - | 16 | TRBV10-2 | CASSSGTPRSTGELFF | TGCGCCAGCAGCTCCGGGACCCCGCGGAGCACCGGGGAGCTGTTTTTT
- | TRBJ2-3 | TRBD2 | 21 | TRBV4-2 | CASSQDPSRTSIRGSTDTQYF | TGTGCCAGCAGCCAAGATCCGTCCAGGACTAGCATCCGGGGTAGCACAGATACGCAGTATTTT
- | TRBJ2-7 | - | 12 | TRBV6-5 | CASRSPGYEQYF | TGTGCCAGCAGATCCCCGGGGTACGAGCAGTACTTC
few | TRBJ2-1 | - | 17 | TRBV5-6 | CASSLVLVVEVYNEQFF | TGTGCCAGCAGCTTGGTCCTAGTGGTCGAAGTCTACAATGAGCAGTTCTTC
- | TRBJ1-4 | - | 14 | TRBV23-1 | CASSHGGTNEKLFF | TGCGCCAGCAGTCATGGGGGGACTAATGAAAAACTGTTTTTT
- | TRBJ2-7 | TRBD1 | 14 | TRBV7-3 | CASSLARQGYEQYF | TGTGCCAGCAGCTTAGCCAGACAGGGTTACGAGCAGTACTTC
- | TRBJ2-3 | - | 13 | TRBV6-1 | CASLRGGTDTQYF | TGTGCCAGCTTACGGGGCGGCACAGATACGCAGTATTTT
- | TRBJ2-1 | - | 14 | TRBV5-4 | CASSSSLTNNEQFF | TGTGCCAGCAGCTCTTCCCTAACCAACAATGAGCAGTTCTTC
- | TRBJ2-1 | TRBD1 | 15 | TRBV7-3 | CASSKQGAVSNEQFF | TGTGCCAGCAGCAAACAGGGGGCAGTAAGCAATGAGCAGTTCTTC
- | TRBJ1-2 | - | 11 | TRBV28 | CASSILGGYTF | TGTGCCAGCAGTATTCTGGGTGGCTACACCTTC
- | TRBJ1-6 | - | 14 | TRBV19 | CASSIKGSNSPLHF | TGTGCCAGTAGTATTAAGGGGAGTAATTCACCCCTCCACTTT
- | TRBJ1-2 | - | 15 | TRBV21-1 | CASRRTESANYGYTF | TGTGCCAGCAGAAGGACAGAAAGTGCTAACTATGGCTACACCTTC
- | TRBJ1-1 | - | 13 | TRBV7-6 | CASSLDAGTEAFF | TGTGCCAGCAGCTTAGATGCTGGCACTGAAGCTTTCTTT
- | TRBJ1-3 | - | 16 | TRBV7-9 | CASSFLTGSTGNTIYF | TGTGCCAGCAGCTTCCTTACAGGGTCTACTGGAAACACCATATATTTT
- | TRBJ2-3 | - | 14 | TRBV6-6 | CASTLGGGTDTQYF | TGTGCCAGCACATTGGGGGGCGGAACAGATACGCAGTATTTT
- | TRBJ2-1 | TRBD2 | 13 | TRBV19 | CASIGREYNEQFF | TGTGCCAGTATCGGGCGGGAGTACAATGAGCAGTTCTTC
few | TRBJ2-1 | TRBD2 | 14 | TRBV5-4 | CASSPGLQYNEQFF | TGTGCCAGCAGCCCGGGACTACAATACAATGAGCAGTTCTTC
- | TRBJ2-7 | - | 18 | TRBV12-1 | CASSFVGSLAGETYEQYF | TGTGCCAGCAGCTTTGTTGGGTCTCTAGCGGGAGAGACCTACGAGCAGTACTTC
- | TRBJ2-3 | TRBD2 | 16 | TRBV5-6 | CASSQTSGGRTDTQYF | TGTGCCAGCAGCCAGACTAGCGGGGGCCGCACAGATACGCAGTATTTT
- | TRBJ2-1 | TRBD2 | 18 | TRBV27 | CASSRHPVAGGPRDEQFF | TGTGCCAGCAGCCGCCACCCCGTAGCGGGGGGGCCGCGAGATGAGCAGTTCTTC
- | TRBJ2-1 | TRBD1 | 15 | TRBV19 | CASSSVAGGRNEQFF | TGTGCCAGTAGTAGCGTCGCAGGGGGTCGGAATGAGCAGTTCTTC
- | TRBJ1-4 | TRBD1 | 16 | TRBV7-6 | CASSLNYRGPNEKLFF | TGTGCCAGCAGCTTAAACTACAGGGGACCGAATGAAAAACTGTTTTTT
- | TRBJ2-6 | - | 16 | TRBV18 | CASSPTMWSGANVLTF | TGTGCCAGCTCACCAACCATGTGGAGCGGGGCCAACGTCCTGACTTTC
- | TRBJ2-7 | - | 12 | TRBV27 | CASSFRGYEQYF | TGTGCCAGCAGTTTTCGAGGGTACGAGCAGTACTTC
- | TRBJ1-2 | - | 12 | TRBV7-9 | CASSSSLGGYTF | TGTGCCAGCAGCTCATCCTTAGGTGGCTACACCTTC
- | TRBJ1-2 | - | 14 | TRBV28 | CASSLLSGNYGYTF | TGTGCCAGCAGTTTACTGTCGGGGAACTATGGCTACACCTTC
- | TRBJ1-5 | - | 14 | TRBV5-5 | CASSVDSRNQPQHF | TGTGCCAGCAGCGTGGACAGCCGCAATCAGCCCCAGCATTTT
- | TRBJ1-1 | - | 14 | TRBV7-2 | CAGSQWTGNTEAFF | TGTGCCGGCAGCCAGTGGACGGGGAACACTGAAGCTTTCTTT
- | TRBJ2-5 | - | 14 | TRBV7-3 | CASSPRSGAETQYF | TGTGCCAGCAGCCCCCGGTCAGGGGCAGAGACCCAGTACTTC
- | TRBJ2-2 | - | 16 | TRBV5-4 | CASSLGGGTNTGELFF | TGTGCCAGCAGCTTGGGCGGCGGGACGAACACCGGGGAGCTGTTTTTT